The 25 T cell receptor beta chains reported below all come from one sample, sequenced in a study of identical twins. TCRdb re-called the 5' RACE reads with MiXCR, one entry per CDR3 protein. This table has around 480,000 distinct CDR3 sequences, approximately 14% appearing once. This sample also appeared in a second study, on yellow fever vaccine responses in identical twins.

Input material: CD4+ T cells sorted from blood. The receptor set was obtained from a woman younger than 35 in good health.

The gene calls are TRBV5-1 and TRBJ2-6; 7 bases map to TRBD1. The germline V gene has CDR1 SGHRS and CDR2 YFSETQ. The CDR3 consists of 17 residues. V dropped 4 bases and J dropped 0; count of bases not matched to a gene: 7. CDR3 DNA sequence: TGCGCCAGCAGCGATGGACAGGCCAGCTCTGGGGCCAACGTCCTGACTTTC. Amino acids: CASSDGQASSGANVLTF.

This clonotype turned up a few times. J is TRBJ2-3 and V is TRBV29-1; 9 nucleotides line up with TRBD2. V was clipped by 4 bases and J by 6 bases; unmatched bases: 8. Germline V gives CDR1 SQVTM, CDR2 ANQGSEA. The CDR3 consists of 14 residues. As DNA, the CDR3 is TGCAGCGTTGGTATCGCGGGGGGGCTGGATACGCAGTATTTT. Residues: CSVGIAGGLDTQYF.

The J gene is TRBJ2-3, the V gene TRBV2, with 9 bases fitting TRBD2. This CDR3 has 15 amino acids. V trimming: 8 bases; J trimming: 4 bases; junction bases outside the gene matches: 10. CDR1 and CDR2 (germline): SNHLY, FYNNEI. The CDR3 DNA sequence: TGTGCCAGCGGGCGGGGGGGGCCCCCCTCAGATACGCAGTATTTT. Its translation: CASGRGGPPSDTQYF.

This rearrangement joins TRBV20-1 to TRBJ2-6, with TRBD1 matching over 9 bases. The germline gives CDR1 DFQATT, CDR2 SNEGSKA (reference sequence). V lost 5 bases and J lost 2; bases outside the gene matches: 16. The CDR3 contains 19 residues. In nucleotides, the CDR3 is TGCAGTGCTTGGGAGAAAATGGACAGGGGTTTTGCTGGGGCCAACGTCCTGACTTTC. Protein sequence: CSAWEKMDRGFAGANVLTF.

This clonotype was picked up a small number of times. The V call is TRBV5-5, the J call TRBJ2-5, with 7 positions matching TRBD1. This CDR3 spans 14 amino acids. Germline V gene lookup returns CDR1 SGHKS and CDR2 YYEKEE (reference sequence). The V gene end was trimmed by 3 bases and the J gene end by 1 base; junction bases not matched to a gene: 3. CDR3 amino acids: CASSWGTVQETQYF. CDR3 nucleotides: TGTGCCAGCAGCTGGGGGACAGTCCAAGAGACCCAGTACTTC.

The rearrangement links TRBV20-1 to TRBJ2-7; 14 bases match TRBD2. CDR1 and CDR2 (germline): DFQATT, SNEGSKA (reference sequence). The CDR3 covers 19 residues. V lost 4 bases and J lost 0; bases outside the gene matches: 14. As DNA, the CDR3 is TGCAGTGCTACCCCTCCTGGGACTAGCGGGGGCCTTAGCTCCTACGAGCAGTACTTC. It encodes CSATPPGTSGGLSSYEQYF.

The V call is TRBV6-2 or TRBV6-3, the J call TRBJ2-1; 10 nucleotides agree with TRBD2. This CDR3 comprises 17 residues. With 6 bases clipped from V and 8 bases from J, the junction kept 16 bases outside the gene matches. Looked up from germline, CDR1 is MNHEY and CDR2 is SVGEGT. Here the CDR3 DNA reads TGTGCCAGCAGGGGGCTAGCGGGAGTGTCTCGTGGGGATGAGCAGTTCTTC. Translating gives CASRGLAGVSRGDEQFF.

The rearrangement links TRBV4-1 to TRBJ1-4; TRBD1 might be the D (6 bases). The CDR3 is 16 amino acids. Per the germline V gene, CDR1 is MGHRA and CDR2 is YSYEKL. Trimming left V 3 bases short and J 5 bases short, with 16 bases between. CDR3 nucleotides: TGCGCCAGCAGCCAGGGGGGGACATTCAAGAATGAAAAACTGTTTTTT. As protein: CASSQGGTFKNEKLFF.

The V and J genes are TRBV28 and TRBJ1-2; 9 nucleotides line up with TRBD1. The CDR3 sequence is 15 residues long. Germline V gene data show CDR1 as MDHEN and CDR2 as SYDVKM. Trimming cost V 5 bases and J 2 bases; bases outside gene matches: 6. CDR3 in DNA: TGTGCCAGCAGTCCCGGGACAGGGTCCAACTATGGCTACACCTTC. It translates to CASSPGTGSNYGYTF.

This clonotype was found many times. The chain joins TRBV12-3 or TRBV12-4 to TRBJ2-7, with 7 nucleotides matching TRBD2. The CDR3 runs to 14 residues. V dropped 6 bases and J dropped 0; count of bases not matched to a gene: 5. The CDR3 reads CASRRAGSSYEQYF. The DNA for the CDR3 is TGTGCCAGCAGACGAGCGGGAAGCTCCTACGAGCAGTACTTC.

This clonotype appeared many times. V gene TRBV10-3 combines with J gene TRBJ2-5, with 9 nucleotides matching TRBD2. Germline V gene data show CDR1 as ENHRY and CDR2 as SYGVKD. This CDR3 spans 12 amino acids. V gave up 10 bases and J gave up 5 bases; unmatched junction bases: 5. The DNA of the CDR3 is TGTGCCACCTCGGCGGGGGGGGAGACCCAGTACTTC. Protein: CATSAGGETQYF.

The rearrangement links TRBV28 to TRBJ2-3; D is perhaps TRBD1 or TRBD2 (7 bases each). V gave up 6 bases and J gave up 4 bases, with 14 bases separating them. Germline lookup yields CDR1 MDHEN and CDR2 SYDVKM. The CDR3 runs to 14 residues. The CDR3: CASSPGGGADTQYF. CDR3 nucleotide sequence: TGTGCCAGCAGCCCAGGGGGGGGCGCAGATACGCAGTATTTT.

The chain employs TRBV20-1 and TRBJ2-1; 14 nucleotides agree with TRBD2. CDR1 and CDR2 (germline): DFQATT, SNEGSKA (reference sequence). V was clipped by 0 bases and J by 0 bases; unmatched bases: 7. This CDR3 has 19 residues. CDR3 loop: CSARDGGTSGRSSYNEQFF. The CDR3 nucleotides are TGCAGTGCTAGAGATGGAGGGACTAGCGGGAGAAGCTCCTACAATGAGCAGTTCTTC.

Ten or more counts support this clonotype. The chain carries TRBV6-2 or TRBV6-3 and TRBJ2-7, with a weak D call TRBD2 (7 bases). The CDR3 runs 15 residues. V was cut by 6 bases and J by 1 base, with 16 bases left in between. The V gene's germline CDR1 is MNHEY and CDR2 SVGEGT. Here the CDR3 reads CASRKGGTGSYEQYF. The DNA of the CDR3 is TGTGCCAGCAGGAAGGGGGGGACTGGATCCTACGAGCAGTACTTC.

This clonotype appeared once. CDR3 nucleotides: TGTGCCAGCAGTGCGGGCTGGAATGAAAAACTGTTTTTT. This translates into CASSAGWNEKLFF. The chain is built from TRBV6-1 and TRBJ1-4, with D hard to call. The germline V gene encodes CDR1 MNHNS and CDR2 SASEGT. This CDR3 spans 13 amino acids. Trimming removed 4 bases from V and 5 bases from J, with 8 bases in between.

A few counts support this clonotype. The V and J genes are TRBV5-5 and TRBJ2-3, with D possibly matching TRBD2 (7 bases). Germline V CDR1 and CDR2: SGHKS, YYEKEE (reference sequence). V was pared by 1 base and J by 4 bases, with 13 bases between. The CDR3 loop spans 15 amino acids. Here the CDR3 reads CASSLTGGAADTQYF. The CDR3 region has the DNA TGTGCCAGCAGCTTGACGGGGGGCGCCGCAGATACGCAGTATTTT.

This clonotype was seen only a few times. CDR3 DNA: TGTGCCAGCCATTCTGGGTGGGGTCCCTACGAGCAGTACTTC. Protein: CASHSGWGPYEQYF. V gene TRBV27 combines with J gene TRBJ2-7; D remains ambiguous. Trimming left V 8 bases short and J 2 bases short, with 16 bases between. CDR1 MNHEY and CDR2 SMNVEV come from the germline V gene (reference sequence). This CDR3 spans 14 amino acids.

This clonotype was picked up a small number of times. This chain connects TRBV12-3 or TRBV12-4 to TRBJ2-5, with D perhaps matching TRBD2 (6 bases). There are 14 residues in the CDR3. V was trimmed by 5 bases and J by 5 bases, leaving 15 bases between them. CDR3 DNA: TGTGCCAGCAGTGACAGAGGGCGGGATGAGACCCAGTACTTC. It translates to CASSDRGRDETQYF.

V and J are TRBV3-1 and TRBJ1-3; tentatively, D is TRBD1 (6 bases). This CDR3 contains 15 residues. V was shortened by 4 bases and J by 0 bases, with 10 bases between the two germline ends. The germline V gene encodes CDR1 LGHDT and CDR2 YNNKEL (reference sequence). This CDR3 reads CASSLGTFSGNTIYF. The CDR3 coding sequence is TGTGCCAGCAGCCTAGGGACATTCTCTGGAAACACCATATATTTT.

This clonotype was counted only a few times. The chain links TRBV20-1 to TRBJ2-2, with D perhaps matching TRBD1 (5 bases). The V gene's germline CDR1 is DFQATT and CDR2 SNEGSKA (reference sequence). Deletions cut 3 bases from V and 0 bases from J, with 8 bases between. The CDR3 runs 14 residues. CDR3 nucleotide sequence: TGCAGTGCTAGGGACAACGCGAACACCGGGGAGCTGTTTTTT. Encoded protein: CSARDNANTGELFF.

This clonotype was seen a few times. V and J are TRBV6-1 and TRBJ2-7, with 7 bases fitting TRBD2. Unmatched junction bases numbered 7, after V lost 11 bases and J lost 3 bases. The CDR3 extends over 12 amino acids. The germline gives CDR1 MNHNS, CDR2 SASEGT. CDR3 residues: CAGKRDFYEQYF. CDR3 DNA: TGTGCCGGCAAGCGGGACTTCTACGAGCAGTACTTC.

The chain is built from TRBV9 and TRBJ2-2, with 7 nucleotides matching TRBD1. The junction had 6 bases not matched to a gene; V was cut back by 1 base and J by 6 bases. From germline, CDR1 is SGDLS and CDR2 YYNGEE. The CDR3 consists of 15 residues. The CDR3 loop is CASSVRGQSAGELFF. In DNA, the CDR3 is TGTGCCAGCAGCGTAAGGGGGCAAAGTGCCGGGGAGCTGTTTTTT.

This clonotype came up a few times. This rearrangement joins TRBV6-2 or TRBV6-3 to TRBJ1-6; D call uncertain. The V end lost 5 bases, the J end lost 6 bases, and 14 bases lay between the germline ends. Per germline, CDR1 MNHEY and CDR2 SVGEGT. This CDR3 has 15 amino acids. CDR3: CASSLTRASNSPLHF. CDR3 nucleotide sequence: TGTGCCAGCAGTCTCACACGGGCAAGTAATTCACCCCTCCACTTT.

This clonotype has only a few counts. V is TRBV18 and J is TRBJ2-2; D call uncertain. Per the germline V gene, CDR1 is KGHSH and CDR2 is LQKENI. V dropped 2 bases and J dropped 0 bases, with 7 bases sitting between them. The CDR3 is made up of 15 amino acids. The CDR3 DNA reads TGTGCCAGCTCACCAGTAGCATCGAACACCGGGGAGCTGTTTTTT. Amino acid sequence: CASSPVASNTGELFF. The full variable domain, rest sourced from reference TRBV18 and TRBJ2-2, is NAGVMQNPRHLVRRRGQEARLRCSPMKGHSHVYWYRQLPEEGLKFMVYLQKENIIDESGMPKERFSAEFPKEGPSILRIQQVVRGDSAAYFCASSPVASNTGELFFGEGSRLTVL.

As regards this clonotype: Germline is not matched at one junction end, which may reflect a read error. This chain's CDR3 is CASSYEGQGSDTEYF. CDR3 sequence (DNA): TGTGCCAGCAGTTATGAGGGACAGGGTTCAGATACGGAGTATTTT. This chain uses TRBV6-5 with TRBJ2-3; 9 bases match TRBD1. CDR1 is MNHEY, CDR2 SVGAGI, per germline. The CDR3 consists of 15 residues.